This TCR beta chain was profiled in a study of T cells in Graves' hyperthyroidism and ophthalmopathy. This clonotype came up a few times. The junction differs from germline at one of its ends, possibly a read error. Amplified TCR beta CDR3 regions derived from RNA transcripts. Carried out on the TCR CDR3, a first-round RT-PCR used the HTBI primer set. One entry per CDR3 protein results from TCRdb running MiXCR on the multiplex PCR reads. Among around 800,000 distinct CDR3 sequences listed, 38% were seen once. CDR3 length: 15 residues. In germline, CDR1 is MGHRA, CDR2 YSYEKL. The sequence was collected from a man between 18 and 29 years old with Graves' hyperthyroidism. This chain links TRBV4-1 with TRBJ1-1; no clear D gene. What was sequenced was blood. In nucleotides, the CDR3 is TGCGCCAGCACCCAAGGCGAACTGTATAATGGTGAAGCTTTCTTT. Translating gives CASTQGELYNGEAFF.